This note documents a single T cell receptor beta chain sequence. Generated by immunoSEQ multiplex PCR, the TCRdb table keeps only in-frame clones and is missing some. The table shows roughly 50,000 clones, with around 94% occurring only once. This record belongs to a study of control samples from healthy donors and cancer patients. Germline values: CDR1 LGHNA, CDR2 YSLEER. This CDR3 is built from 15 residues. The V and J ends lost 0 bases and 5 bases respectively, with 10 bases between them. Sequenced: PBMCs. The V and J genes are TRBV4-3 and TRBJ2-2; a weak D match, TRBD2 (5 bases). The clonotype comes from a man younger than 45 with colorectal cancer. CDR3 nucleotides: TGCGCCAGCAGCCAAGATGGGGAGCGGACCGGGGAGCTGTTTTTT. This gives the protein CASSQDGERTGELFF.